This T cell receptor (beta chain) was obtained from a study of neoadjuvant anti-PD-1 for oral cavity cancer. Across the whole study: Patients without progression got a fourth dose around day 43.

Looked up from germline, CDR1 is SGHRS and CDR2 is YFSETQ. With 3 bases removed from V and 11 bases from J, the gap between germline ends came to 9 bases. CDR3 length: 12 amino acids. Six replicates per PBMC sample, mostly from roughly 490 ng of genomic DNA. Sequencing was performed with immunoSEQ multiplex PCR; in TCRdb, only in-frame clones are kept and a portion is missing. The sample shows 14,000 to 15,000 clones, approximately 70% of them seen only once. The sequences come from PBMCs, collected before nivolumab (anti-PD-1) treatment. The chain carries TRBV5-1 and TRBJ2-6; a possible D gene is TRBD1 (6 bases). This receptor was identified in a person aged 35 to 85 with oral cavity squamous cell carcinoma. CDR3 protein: CASSSRQDVLTF. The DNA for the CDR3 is TGCGCCAGCAGCTCCCGACAGGACGTCCTGACTTTC.